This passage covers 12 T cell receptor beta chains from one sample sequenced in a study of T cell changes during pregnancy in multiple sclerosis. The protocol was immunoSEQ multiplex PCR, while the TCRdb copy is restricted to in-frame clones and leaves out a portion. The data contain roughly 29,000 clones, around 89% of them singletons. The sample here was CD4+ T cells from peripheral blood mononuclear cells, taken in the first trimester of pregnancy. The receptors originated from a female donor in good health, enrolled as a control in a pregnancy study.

The CDR3 sequence is CASSESLRALYGYTF. Here the CDR3 DNA reads TGTGCCAGCAGTGAATCTCTCAGGGCGTTATATGGCTACACCTTC. V usage is TRBV6-1 and J usage is TRBJ1-2; D possibly corresponds to TRBD1 (5 bases). CDR3 length: 15 amino acids. The germline CDR1 and CDR2 sequences are MNHNS and SASEGT. With 2 bases removed from V and 5 bases from J, the gap between germline ends came to 15 bases.

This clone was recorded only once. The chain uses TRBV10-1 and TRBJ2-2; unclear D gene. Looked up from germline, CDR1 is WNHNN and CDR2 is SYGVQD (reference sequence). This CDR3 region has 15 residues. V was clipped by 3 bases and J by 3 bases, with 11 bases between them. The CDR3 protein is CASSDVYEDTGELFF. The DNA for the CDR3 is TGCGCCAGCAGTGATGTTTATGAGGACACCGGGGAGCTGTTTTTT.

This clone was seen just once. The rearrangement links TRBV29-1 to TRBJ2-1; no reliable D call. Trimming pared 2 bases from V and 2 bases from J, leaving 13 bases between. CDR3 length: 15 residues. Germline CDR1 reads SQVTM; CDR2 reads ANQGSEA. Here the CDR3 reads CSVERGTLTYNEQFF. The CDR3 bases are TGCAGCGTTGAAAGAGGCACCCTTACCTACAATGAGCAGTTCTTC.

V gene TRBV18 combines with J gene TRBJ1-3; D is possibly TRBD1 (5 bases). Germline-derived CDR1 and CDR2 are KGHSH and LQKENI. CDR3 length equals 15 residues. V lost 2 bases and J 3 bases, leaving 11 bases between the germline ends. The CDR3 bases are TGTGCCAGCTCACCAACTCAGGGTGATGGAAACACCATATATTTT. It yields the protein CASSPTQGDGNTIYF.

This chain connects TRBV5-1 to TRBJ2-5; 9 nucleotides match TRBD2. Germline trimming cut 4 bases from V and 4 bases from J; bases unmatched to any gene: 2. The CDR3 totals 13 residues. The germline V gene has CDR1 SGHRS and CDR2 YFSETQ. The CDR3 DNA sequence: TGCGCCAGCAGCCCAGCGGGAGGAGAGACCCAGTACTTC. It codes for CASSPAGGETQYF.

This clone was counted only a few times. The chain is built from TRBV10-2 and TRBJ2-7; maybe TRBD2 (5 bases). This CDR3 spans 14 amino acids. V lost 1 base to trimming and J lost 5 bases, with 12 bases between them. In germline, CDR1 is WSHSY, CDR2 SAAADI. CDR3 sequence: CASSEFGGLNEQYF. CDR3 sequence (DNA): TGCGCCAGCAGTGAGTTTGGAGGACTCAACGAGCAGTACTTC.

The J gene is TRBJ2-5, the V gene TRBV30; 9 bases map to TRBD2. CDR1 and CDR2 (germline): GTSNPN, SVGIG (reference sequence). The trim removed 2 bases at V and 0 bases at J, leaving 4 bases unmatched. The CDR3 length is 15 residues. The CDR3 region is CAWSRLAGNQETQYF. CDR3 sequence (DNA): TGTGCCTGGAGTAGGCTAGCGGGGAACCAAGAGACCCAGTACTTC.

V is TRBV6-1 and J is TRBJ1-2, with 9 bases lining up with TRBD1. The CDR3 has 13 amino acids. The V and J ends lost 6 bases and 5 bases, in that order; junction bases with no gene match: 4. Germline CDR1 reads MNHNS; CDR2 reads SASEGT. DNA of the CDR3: TGTGCCAGCAGATTGGACAGGGGTTATGGCTACACCTTC. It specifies CASRLDRGYGYTF.

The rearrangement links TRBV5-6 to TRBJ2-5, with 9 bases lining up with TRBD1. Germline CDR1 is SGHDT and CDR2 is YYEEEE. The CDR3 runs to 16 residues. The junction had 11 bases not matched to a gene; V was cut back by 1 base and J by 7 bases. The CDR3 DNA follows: TGTGCCAGCAGCTTGAGGGACAGGGCACTCCTAGGGACCCAGTACTTC. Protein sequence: CASSLRDRALLGTQYF.

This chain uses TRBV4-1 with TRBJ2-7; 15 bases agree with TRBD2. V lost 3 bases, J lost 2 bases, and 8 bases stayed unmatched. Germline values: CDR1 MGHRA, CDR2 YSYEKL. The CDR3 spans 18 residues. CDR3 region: CASSHFPGLAGGTYEQYF. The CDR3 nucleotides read TGCGCCAGCAGCCATTTTCCGGGACTAGCGGGGGGAACCTACGAGCAGTACTTC.

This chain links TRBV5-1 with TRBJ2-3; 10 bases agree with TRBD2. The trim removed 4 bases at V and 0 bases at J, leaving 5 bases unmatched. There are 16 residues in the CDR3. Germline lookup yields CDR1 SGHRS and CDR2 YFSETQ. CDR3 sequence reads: CASSLGLARSTDTQYF. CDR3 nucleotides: TGCGCCAGCAGCCTGGGACTAGCGAGGAGCACAGATACGCAGTATTTT. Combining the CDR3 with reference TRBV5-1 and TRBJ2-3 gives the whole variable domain KAGVTQTPRYLIKTRGQQVTLSCSPISGHRSVSWYQQTPGQGLQFLFEYFSETQRNKGNFPGRFSGRQFSNSRSEMNVSTLELGDSALYLCASSLGLARSTDTQYFGPGTRLTVL.

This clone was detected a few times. The CDR3 nucleotides are TGTGCTAGTGGTTTGGTTGGCGGAAACACCATATATTTT. Amino acid sequence: CASGLVGGNTIYF. The gene calls are TRBV12-5 and TRBJ1-3; D is undetermined. The CDR3 loop spans 13 amino acids. The V and J ends lost 0 bases and 4 bases respectively, with 4 bases between them. CDR1 is LGHNT, CDR2 FRNRAP, per germline.